This entry lists 30 T cell receptor beta chains sequenced from one sample in a study of monozygotic twins with inflammatory bowel disease. TCRdb reprocessed the 5' RACE reads and stores each CDR3 protein as one record, lacking DNA. The listing records over 130,000 distinct CDR3 sequences. The sample consisted of blood. The source of these receptors is a human donor with ulcerative colitis or Crohn's disease, or a healthy co-twin of an affected twin (not recorded which).

J is TRBJ1-1 and V is TRBV7-2; TCRdb's assignment of TRBD1 cannot be checked, as there is no DNA. Germline V lookup: CDR1 SGHTA, CDR2 FQGNSA. CDR3 length: 15 amino acids. This CDR3 is CASSLEGSGRTEAFF.

V usage is TRBV5-1 and J usage is TRBJ2-6. Germline CDR1 SGHRS, CDR2 YFSETQ. The CDR3 has 15 amino acids. The CDR3 is CASSLYDTGANVLTF.

V and J are TRBV20-1 and TRBJ2-7; the D call of TRBD1 rests on TCRdb alone, since no DNA is present to check it. This CDR3 has 13 amino acids. Germline-derived CDR1 and CDR2 are DFQATT and SNEGSKA (reference sequence). CDR3: CSAIQGGLYEQYF.

This chain joins TRBV18 and TRBJ2-5. This CDR3 contains 13 residues. Per the germline V gene, CDR1 is KGHSH and CDR2 is LQKENI. The CDR3 loop is CASSPGLRETQYF.

The chain joins TRBV3-1 to TRBJ2-1; as DNA is missing, the TRBD1 call by TCRdb cannot be tested. CDR3 length: 18 amino acids. The germline gives CDR1 LGHDT, CDR2 YNNKEL (reference sequence). CDR3 sequence: CASSQDAGADYWDNEQFF.

The J gene is TRBJ1-2, the V gene TRBV6-5. CDR1 and CDR2 from the germline V gene are MNHEY and SVGAGI. CDR3 length: 13 amino acids. CDR3 amino acids: CASSCRDARGYTF.

V and J are TRBV20-1 and TRBJ2-5; there is no DNA to check the TCRdb D call of TRBD1. The CDR3 has 13 residues. Germline V gene data show CDR1 as DFQATT and CDR2 as SNEGSKA (reference sequence). The CDR3 spells CSARLPGVETQYF.

The chain recombines TRBV5-6 with TRBJ1-2. The germline gives CDR1 SGHDT, CDR2 YYEEEE. There are 13 residues in the CDR3. The CDR3 reads CATSQGKYYGYTF.

The chain has TRBV10-3 and TRBJ2-5; TCRdb gives TRBD1 as the D gene, but with no DNA this cannot be confirmed. The CDR3 runs 16 residues. Germline V gives CDR1 ENHRY, CDR2 SYGVKD. The CDR3 is CAISANSDRGLETQYF.

The chain joins TRBV5-1 to TRBJ2-7. From germline, CDR1 is SGHRS and CDR2 YFSETQ. The CDR3 is 12 amino acids. The CDR3 region is CASSLGLYEQYF.

This chain uses TRBV20-1 with TRBJ2-5; as DNA is missing, the TRBD2 call by TCRdb cannot be tested. CDR3 size: 16 residues. Germline V lookup: CDR1 DFQATT, CDR2 SNEGSKA (reference sequence). This CDR3 reads CSARSLRGAYQETQYF.

This chain joins TRBV20-1 and TRBJ2-1; checking the TCRdb D call of TRBD2 is not possible without DNA. The CDR3 loop spans 12 amino acids. Germline V gene sequence: CDR1 DFQATT, CDR2 SNEGSKA (reference sequence). This chain's CDR3 is CSARGYGGRLTF.

This chain uses TRBV5-1 with TRBJ2-5; TCRdb picks TRBD1, but there is no DNA to check that call. This CDR3 contains 14 residues. Looked up from germline, CDR1 is SGHRS and CDR2 is YFSETQ. The CDR3 reads CASSSTGKGETQYF.

This chain links TRBV4-3 with TRBJ2-7; the TCRdb D gene call, TRBD1, has no DNA to confirm it. This CDR3 is 17 amino acids long. The germline CDR1 and CDR2 sequences are LGHNA and YSLEER. The CDR3 sequence: CASSQEGVGQGVYEQYF.

The chain joins TRBV20-1 to TRBJ2-3; TCRdb indicates TRBD1, and absent DNA this call remains unverified. CDR3 length: 16 amino acids. Germline CDR1 DFQATT, CDR2 SNEGSKA (reference sequence). The CDR3 sequence is CSGRDLDSPYTDTQYF.

V and J are TRBV27 and TRBJ2-5; with no DNA, the TCRdb D assignment of TRBD1 cannot be verified. Germline CDR1 reads MNHEY; CDR2 reads SMNVEV (reference sequence). This CDR3 has 15 amino acids. The chain's CDR3 is CASSFNPGTDGTQYF.

The V gene is TRBV19, the J gene TRBJ1-6. CDR1 and CDR2 from the germline V gene are LNHDA and SQIVND (reference sequence). The CDR3 is 13 residues long. The CDR3 reads CASTNQRYSPLHF.

This chain uses TRBV7-3 with TRBJ2-2; TCRdb calls TRBD1, which cannot be checked without DNA. CDR1 is SGHTA and CDR2 is FQGTGA in the germline V gene. The CDR3 is made up of 15 amino acids. The CDR3 spells CASSFRQGSTGELFF.

The genes are TRBV20-1 and TRBJ1-5; the TRBD1 assignment by TCRdb is unverifiable without DNA. The CDR3 extends over 15 amino acids. Germline values: CDR1 DFQATT, CDR2 SNEGSKA (reference sequence). The CDR3 here is CSVLAGTGFRQPQHF.

The chain has TRBV5-1 and TRBJ2-4; the D call of TRBD1 rests on TCRdb alone, since no DNA is present to check it. CDR3 length: 18 amino acids. The germline V gene has CDR1 SGHRS and CDR2 YFSETQ. CDR3 region: CASSPPFLGRDSKNIQYF.

The rearrangement links TRBV3-1 to TRBJ1-2; no DNA is available, so the TRBD1 call from TCRdb remains unchecked. The germline V gene encodes CDR1 LGHDT and CDR2 YNNKEL (reference sequence). The length of the CDR3 is 15 residues. CDR3 region: CASSQGRTGNYGYTF.

The CDR3 loop reads CASSFSSGETQYF. The V call is TRBV27, the J call TRBJ2-5; TCRdb's D gene call, TRBD2, goes unchecked for lack of DNA. Germline loops: CDR1 MNHEY, CDR2 SMNVEV (reference sequence). The CDR3 is made up of 13 amino acids.

This chain connects TRBV10-3 to TRBJ2-1; with no DNA, the TCRdb D assignment of TRBD2 cannot be verified. The CDR3 runs 13 residues. Germline lookup yields CDR1 ENHRY and CDR2 SYGVKD. CDR3 loop: CAITGLAGTEQFF.

The chain couples TRBV7-2 to TRBJ2-3; the TRBD1 assignment by TCRdb is unverifiable without DNA. Germline-derived CDR1 and CDR2 are SGHTA and FQGNSA. The CDR3 spans 14 residues. The CDR3 protein is CASSPLPVGDTQYF.

This chain joins TRBV5-1 and TRBJ1-2. This CDR3 region has 14 residues. Germline V CDR1 and CDR2: SGHRS, YFSETQ. The CDR3 spells CASSSDLVSYGYTF. Full variable domain (missing parts from reference TRBV5-1 and TRBJ1-2): KAGVTQTPRYLIKTRGQQVTLSCSPISGHRSVSWYQQTPGQGLQFLFEYFSETQRNKGNFPGRFSGRQFSNSRSEMNVSTLELGDSALYLCASSSDLVSYGYTFGSGTRLTVV.

CDR3 loop: CASQGGGSNEQFF. The chain joins TRBV4-1 to TRBJ2-1; TCRdb names TRBD1, which stays unverified in the absence of DNA. This CDR3 is 13 amino acids long. The V gene's germline CDR1 is MGHRA and CDR2 YSYEKL.

CDR3 residues: CASSQDKTSGGVRETQYF. The V gene is TRBV4-2, the J gene TRBJ2-5; the TCRdb call, TRBD2, lacks DNA for checking. The germline V gene encodes CDR1 LGHNA and CDR2 YNFKEQ. This CDR3 has 18 residues.

V is TRBV19 and J is TRBJ1-2; TCRdb picks TRBD1, but there is no DNA to check that call. The CDR3 is 15 residues long. Germline CDR1 LNHDA, CDR2 SQIVND (reference sequence). This chain's CDR3 is CASRTVTVGLGGYTF.

The rearrangement uses TRBV7-2 and TRBJ1-2; there is no DNA to check the TCRdb D call of TRBD1. The CDR3 has 16 residues. Per the germline V gene, CDR1 is SGHTA and CDR2 is FQGNSA. This CDR3 is CASSLVLIGTDYGYTF.

V is TRBV20-1 and J is TRBJ1-4; no DNA is available, so the TRBD1 call from TCRdb remains unchecked. The CDR3 is 13 amino acids. The germline V gene has CDR1 DFQATT and CDR2 SNEGSKA (reference sequence). CDR3 amino acids: CSARGDGHGKLFF.